This T cell receptor (beta chain) was found in a study of blood T cell repertoires in COVID-19. Per the original methods: Reference gene primer amplification gave estimated nucleated cell counts. The data were produced by immunoSEQ multiplex PCR, yet TCRdb's version contains in-frame clones alone and is incomplete. The DNA was the basis for D and trimming; V, J and clone size are from that table. The table records 65,000 to 75,000 clones, 65% to 90% of them present only once. This CDR3 contains 14 residues. Germline V gives CDR1 SGHVS, CDR2 FQNEAQ. Trimming at V came to 5 bases and at J to 7 bases, leaving 7 bases not matched to a gene.

The source of this sequence is an elderly man with acute or convalescent COVID-19. The chain uses TRBV7-8 and TRBJ2-1; 8 bases fit TRBD2. Sequencing input: peripheral blood. The CDR3 here is CASSPWTSPNEQFF. CDR3 in DNA: TGTGCCAGCAGCCCCTGGACTAGCCCGAATGAGCAGTTCTTC.